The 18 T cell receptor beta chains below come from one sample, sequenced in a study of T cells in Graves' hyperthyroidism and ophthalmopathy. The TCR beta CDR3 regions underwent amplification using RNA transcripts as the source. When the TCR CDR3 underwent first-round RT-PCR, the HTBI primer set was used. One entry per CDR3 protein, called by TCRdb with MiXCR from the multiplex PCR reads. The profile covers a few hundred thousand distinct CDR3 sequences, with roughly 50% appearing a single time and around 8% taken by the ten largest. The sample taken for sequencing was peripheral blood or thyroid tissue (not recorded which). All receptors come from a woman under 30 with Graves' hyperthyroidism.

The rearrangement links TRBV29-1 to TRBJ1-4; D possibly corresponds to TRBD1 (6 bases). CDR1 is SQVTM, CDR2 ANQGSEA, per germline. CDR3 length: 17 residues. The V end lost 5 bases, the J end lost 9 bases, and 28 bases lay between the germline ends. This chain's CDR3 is CSVSLLAGTRGSKKLFF. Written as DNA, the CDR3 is TGCAGCGTTTCGTTACTAGCGGGAACCAGGGGATCGAAAAAACTGTTTTTT. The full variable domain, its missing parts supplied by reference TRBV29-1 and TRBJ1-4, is SAVISQKPSRDICQRGTSLTIQCQVDSQVTMMFWYRQQPGQSLTLIATANQGSEATYESGFVIDKFPISRPNLTFSTLTVSNMSPEDSSIYLCSVSLLAGTRGSKKLFFGSGTQLSVL.

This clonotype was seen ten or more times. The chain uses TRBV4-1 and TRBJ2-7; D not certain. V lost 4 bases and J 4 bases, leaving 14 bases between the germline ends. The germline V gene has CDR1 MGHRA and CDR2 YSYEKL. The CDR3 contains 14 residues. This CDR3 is CASSRPLSPYEQYF. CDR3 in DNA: TGCGCCAGCAGCCGGCCCCTCTCTCCTTACGAGCAGTACTTC.

The CDR3, as DNA: TGTGCCAGCAGCTTAGCGTTTCCTAGCGGGAGGGAAGTTAATGAAAAACTGTTTTTT. Amino acid sequence: CASSLAFPSGREVNEKLFF. The chain recombines TRBV7-3 with TRBJ1-4, with D uncertain. The V end lost 2 bases, the J end lost 4 bases, and 23 bases lay between the germline ends. This CDR3 contains 19 residues. CDR1 SGHTA and CDR2 FQGTGA come from the germline V gene. The full variable domain, completed using reference TRBV7-3 and TRBJ1-4, is GAGVSQTPSNKVTEKGKYVELRCDPISGHTALYWYRQSLGQGPEFLIYFQGTGAADDSGLPNDRFFAVRPEGSVSTLKIQRTERGDSAVYLCASSLAFPSGREVNEKLFFGSGTQLSVL.

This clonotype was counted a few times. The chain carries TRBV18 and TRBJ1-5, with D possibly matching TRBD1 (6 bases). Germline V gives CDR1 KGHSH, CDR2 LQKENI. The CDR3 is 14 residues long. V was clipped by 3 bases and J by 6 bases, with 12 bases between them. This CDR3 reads CASSPTGAIQPQHF. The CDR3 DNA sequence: TGTGCCAGCTCACCGACGGGGGCCATTCAGCCCCAGCATTTT.

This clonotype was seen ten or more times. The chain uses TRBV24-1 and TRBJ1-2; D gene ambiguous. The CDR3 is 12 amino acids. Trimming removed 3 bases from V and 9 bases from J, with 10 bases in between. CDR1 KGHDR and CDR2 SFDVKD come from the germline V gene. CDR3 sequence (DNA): TGTGCCACCAGTGATGGGGAGATGAGCTACACCTTC. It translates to CATSDGEMSYTF.

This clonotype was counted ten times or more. The CDR3 loop is CASSIPEEAFF. CDR3 bases: TGTGCCAGTAGTATTCCGGAGGAGGCTTTCTTT. This sequence joins TRBV19 and TRBJ1-1, with unresolved D. V lost 3 bases and J 11 bases, leaving 10 bases between the germline ends. The length of the CDR3 is 11 residues. Germline lookup yields CDR1 LNHDA and CDR2 SQIVND (reference sequence).

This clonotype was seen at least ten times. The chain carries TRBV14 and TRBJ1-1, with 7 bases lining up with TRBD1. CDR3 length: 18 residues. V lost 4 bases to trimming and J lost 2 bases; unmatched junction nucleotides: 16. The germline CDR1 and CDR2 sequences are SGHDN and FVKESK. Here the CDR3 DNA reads TGTGCCAGCAGCCCGACCCCCAAATGGGACAGATCCAACACTGAAGCTTTCTTT. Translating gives CASSPTPKWDRSNTEAFF.

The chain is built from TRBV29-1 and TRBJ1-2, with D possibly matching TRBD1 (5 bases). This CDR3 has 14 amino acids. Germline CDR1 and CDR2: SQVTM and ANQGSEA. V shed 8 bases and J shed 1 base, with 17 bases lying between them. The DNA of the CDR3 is TGCAGCTTAGAAGGGACGGCTTTTAACTATGGCTACACCTTC. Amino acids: CSLEGTAFNYGYTF.

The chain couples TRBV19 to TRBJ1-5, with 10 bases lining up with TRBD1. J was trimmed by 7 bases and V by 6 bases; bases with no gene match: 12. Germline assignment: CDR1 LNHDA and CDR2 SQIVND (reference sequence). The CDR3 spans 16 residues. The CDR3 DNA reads TGTGCCAGTAGAATTCTTTTCGGGACAGGGGACCAGCCCCAGCATTTT. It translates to CASRILFGTGDQPQHF.

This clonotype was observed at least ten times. The CDR3: CASSYSKTGAETQYF. The CDR3 nucleotides are TGTGCCAGCAGTTACTCGAAGACAGGGGCAGAGACCCAGTACTTC. The J gene is TRBJ2-5, the V gene TRBV6-2 or TRBV6-3, with TRBD1 identical over 8 bases. Germline trimming cut 0 bases from V and 4 bases from J; bases unmatched to any gene: 4. The CDR3 spans 15 residues. Germline V lookup: CDR1 MNHEY, CDR2 SVGEGT.

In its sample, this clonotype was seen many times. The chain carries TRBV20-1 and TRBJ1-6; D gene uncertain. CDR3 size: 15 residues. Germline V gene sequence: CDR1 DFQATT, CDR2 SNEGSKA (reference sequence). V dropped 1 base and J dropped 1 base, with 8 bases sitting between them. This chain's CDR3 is CSARVRGSYNSPLHF. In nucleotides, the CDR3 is TGCAGTGCTAGAGTTCGGGGTTCCTATAATTCACCCCTCCACTTT.

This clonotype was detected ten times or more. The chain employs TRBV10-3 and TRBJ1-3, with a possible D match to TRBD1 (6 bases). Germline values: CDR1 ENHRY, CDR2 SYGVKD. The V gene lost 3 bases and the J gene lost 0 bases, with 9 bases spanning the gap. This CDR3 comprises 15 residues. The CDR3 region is CAISDRDNSGNTIYF. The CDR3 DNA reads TGTGCCATCAGTGATAGGGACAACTCTGGAAACACCATATATTTT.

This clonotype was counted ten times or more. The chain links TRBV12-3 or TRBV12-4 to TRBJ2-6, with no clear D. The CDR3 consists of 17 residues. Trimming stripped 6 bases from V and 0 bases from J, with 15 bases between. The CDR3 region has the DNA TGTGCCAGCAGAACCTTCTCTGTACTCTCTGGGGCCAACGTCCTGACTTTC. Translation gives CASRTFSVLSGANVLTF.

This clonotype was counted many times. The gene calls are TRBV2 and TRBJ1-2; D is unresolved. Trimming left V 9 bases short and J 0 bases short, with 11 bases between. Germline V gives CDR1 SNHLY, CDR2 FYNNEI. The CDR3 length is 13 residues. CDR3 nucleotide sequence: TGTGCCAGAAGGGAGCAAACTAACTATGGCTACACCTTC. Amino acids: CARREQTNYGYTF.

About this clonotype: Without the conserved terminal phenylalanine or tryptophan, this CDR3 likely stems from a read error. The CDR3 reads CASRGYTEAFS. DNA for the CDR3: TGTGCCAGCAGGGGGTACACTGAAGCTTTCTCT. This sequence joins TRBV12-3 or TRBV12-4 and TRBJ1-1; D is uncertain. This CDR3 has 11 residues. V lost 6 bases, J lost 3 bases, and 5 bases lay in between.

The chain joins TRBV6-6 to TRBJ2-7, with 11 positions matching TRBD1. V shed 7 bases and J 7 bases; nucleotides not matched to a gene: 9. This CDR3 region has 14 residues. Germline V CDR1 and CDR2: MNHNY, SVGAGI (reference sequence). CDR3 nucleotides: TGTGCCAGCATCCGGGACAGGGGGGGCAATGAGCAGTACTTC. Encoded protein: CASIRDRGGNEQYF.

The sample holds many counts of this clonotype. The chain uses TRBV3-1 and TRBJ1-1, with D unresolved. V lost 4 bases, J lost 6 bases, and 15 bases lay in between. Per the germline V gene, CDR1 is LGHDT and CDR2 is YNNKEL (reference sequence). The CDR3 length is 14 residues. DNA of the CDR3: TGTGCCAGCAGCCCGGGATCTCTCCCAGCTGAAGCTTTCTTT. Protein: CASSPGSLPAEAFF.

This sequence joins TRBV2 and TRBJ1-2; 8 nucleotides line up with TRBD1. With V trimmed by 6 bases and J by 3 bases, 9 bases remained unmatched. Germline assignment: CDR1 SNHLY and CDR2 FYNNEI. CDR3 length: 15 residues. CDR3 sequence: CASREQGVTDYGYTF. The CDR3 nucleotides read TGTGCCAGCAGAGAACAGGGGGTGACAGACTATGGCTACACCTTC.